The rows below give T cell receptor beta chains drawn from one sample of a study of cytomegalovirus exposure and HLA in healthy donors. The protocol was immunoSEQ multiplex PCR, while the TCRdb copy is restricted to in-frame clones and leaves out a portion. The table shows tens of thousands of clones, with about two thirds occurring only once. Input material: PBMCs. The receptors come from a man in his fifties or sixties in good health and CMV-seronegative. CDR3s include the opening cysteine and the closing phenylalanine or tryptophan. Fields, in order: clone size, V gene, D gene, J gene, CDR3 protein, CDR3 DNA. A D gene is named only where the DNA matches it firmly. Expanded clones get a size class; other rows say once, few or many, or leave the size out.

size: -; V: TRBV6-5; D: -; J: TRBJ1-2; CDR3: CASSYARDVGYTF; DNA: TGTGCCAGCAGTTATGCCAGGGATGTAGGCTACACCTTC
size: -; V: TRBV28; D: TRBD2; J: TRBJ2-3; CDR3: CASSSLLAVTDTQYF; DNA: TGTGCCAGCAGTTCCTTACTAGCGGTCACAGATACGCAGTATTTT
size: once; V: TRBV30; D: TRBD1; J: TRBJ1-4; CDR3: CAWSVGTGGGEKLFF; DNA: TGTGCCTGGAGTGTAGGGACAGGGGGCGGTGAAAAACTGTTTTTT
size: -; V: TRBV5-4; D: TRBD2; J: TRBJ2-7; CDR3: CASSLSGGNSYEQYF; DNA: TGTGCCAGCAGCCTTAGCGGGGGCAACTCCTACGAGCAGTACTTC
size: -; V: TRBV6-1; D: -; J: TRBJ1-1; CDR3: CASSGDSQNTEAFF; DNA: TGTGCCAGCAGTGGTGACAGCCAGAACACTGAAGCTTTCTTT
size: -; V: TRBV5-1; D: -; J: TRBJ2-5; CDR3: CASSRPAQQETQYF; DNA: TGCGCCAGCAGCCGTCCCGCCCAGCAAGAGACCCAGTACTTC
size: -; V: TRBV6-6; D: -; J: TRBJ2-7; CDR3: CASSYAPFYEQYF; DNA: TGTGCCAGCAGTTACGCGCCCTTCTACGAGCAGTACTTC
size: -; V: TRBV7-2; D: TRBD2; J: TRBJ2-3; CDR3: CASSLSQRTSGSRTDTQYF; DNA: TGTGCCAGCAGCTTAAGCCAAAGGACTAGCGGGTCCCGCACAGATACGCAGTATTTT
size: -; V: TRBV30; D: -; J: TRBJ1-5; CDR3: CAWSTNRDQPQHF; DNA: TGTGCCTGGAGTACAAACAGGGACCAGCCCCAGCATTTT
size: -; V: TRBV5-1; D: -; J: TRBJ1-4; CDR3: CASSLARTDPTNEKLFF; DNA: TGCGCCAGCAGCTTGGCCCGGACAGATCCCACTAATGAAAAACTGTTTTTT
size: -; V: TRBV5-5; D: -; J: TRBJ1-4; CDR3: CASSPGRTNEKLFF; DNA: TGTGCCAGCAGCCCGGGAAGAACTAATGAAAAACTGTTTTTT
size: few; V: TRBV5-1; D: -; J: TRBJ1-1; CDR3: CASSLTRFGTEAFF; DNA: TGCGCCAGCAGCTTGACCCGTTTCGGCACTGAAGCTTTCTTT
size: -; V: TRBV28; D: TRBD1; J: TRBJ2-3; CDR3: CASSLGQGASDTQYF; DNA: TGTGCCAGCAGTTTGGGACAGGGGGCATCAGATACGCAGTATTTT
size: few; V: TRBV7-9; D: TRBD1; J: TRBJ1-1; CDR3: CASSFGTANTEAFF; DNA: TGTGCCAGCAGCTTTGGGACAGCTAACACTGAAGCTTTCTTT
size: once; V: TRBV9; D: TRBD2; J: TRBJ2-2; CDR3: CASSVGPGGASFGELFF; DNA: TGTGCCAGCAGCGTAGGTCCCGGGGGGGCTTCATTCGGGGAGCTGTTTTTT
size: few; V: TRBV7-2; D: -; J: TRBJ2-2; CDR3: CASSLDTSNPPRELFF; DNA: TGTGCCAGCAGCTTAGATACTAGCAACCCCCCCCGGGAGCTGTTTTTT
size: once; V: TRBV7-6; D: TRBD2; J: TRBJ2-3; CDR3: CASSSRGTSGTSDTQYF; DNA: TGTGCCAGCAGCTCCCGAGGGACTAGCGGGACCTCAGATACGCAGTATTTT
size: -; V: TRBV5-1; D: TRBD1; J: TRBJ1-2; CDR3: CASSLGQGGSDYGYTF; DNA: TGCGCCAGCAGCTTGGGACAGGGCGGCTCGGACTATGGCTACACCTTC
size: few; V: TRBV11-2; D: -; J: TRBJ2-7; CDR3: CASSLEGAGTYEQYF; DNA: TGTGCCAGCAGCTTAGAAGGGGCCGGAACCTACGAGCAGTACTTC
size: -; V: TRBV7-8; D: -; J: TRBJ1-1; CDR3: CASSVTGTLTEAFF; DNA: TGTGCCAGCAGCGTCACCGGGACATTGACTGAAGCTTTCTTT
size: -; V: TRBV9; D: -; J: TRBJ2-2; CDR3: CASSTPRVAPTGELFF; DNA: TGTGCCAGCAGCACCCCGAGGGTAGCGCCTACCGGGGAGCTGTTTTTT
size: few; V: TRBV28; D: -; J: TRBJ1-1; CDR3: CASSDGGTEAFF; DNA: TGTGCCAGCAGTGACGGGGGGACTGAAGCTTTCTTT
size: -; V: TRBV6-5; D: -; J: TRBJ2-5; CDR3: CASSYRRTETQYF; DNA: TGTGCCAGCAGTTACAGGAGGACGGAGACCCAGTACTTC
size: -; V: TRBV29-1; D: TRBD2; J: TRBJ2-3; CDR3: CSVVISSGRDTQYF; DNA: TGCAGCGTTGTAATTTCTAGCGGTCGCGATACGCAGTATTTT
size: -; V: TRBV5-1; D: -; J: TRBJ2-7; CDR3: CASSLVGGNYEQYF; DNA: TGCGCCAGCAGCTTGGTTGGAGGGAACTACGAGCAGTACTTC
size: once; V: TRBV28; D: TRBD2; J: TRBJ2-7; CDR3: CASSFTASGSHSYEQYF; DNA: TGTGCCAGCAGTTTTACGGCTAGCGGGAGCCATTCCTACGAGCAGTACTTC